The 22 T cell receptor beta chains below were found in one sample sequenced in a study of Graves' ophthalmopathy and Graves' hyperthyroidism. The study amplified TCR beta CDR3 regions using RNA transcripts. Following a first-round RT-PCR that used HTBI primers, a second-round multiplex PCR was carried out. TCRdb used MiXCR to reprocess the multiplex PCR reads, holding one entry per CDR3 protein. The data contain around 1.1 million distinct CDR3 sequences, 36% of them singletons. The sample taken for sequencing was peripheral blood or thyroid tissue (not recorded which). These receptors were taken from an adult man with Graves' hyperthyroidism.

This clonotype was detected many times. This chain connects TRBV7-6 to TRBJ1-1; 8 nucleotides line up with TRBD1. With V trimmed by 5 bases and J by 11 bases, 13 bases remained unmatched. Germline values: CDR1 SGHVS, CDR2 FNYEAQ. The CDR3 has 14 residues. The CDR3 sequence: CASSPRDRSPPAFF. The CDR3 nucleotides read TGTGCCAGCAGCCCACGGGACAGGAGCCCGCCGGCTTTCTTT.

This clonotype was observed a few times. The rearrangement joins TRBV5-1 to TRBJ2-2, with 12 bases lining up with TRBD2. Germline loops: CDR1 SGHRS, CDR2 YFSETQ. This CDR3 is built from 17 residues. V shed 4 bases and J 4 bases; nucleotides not matched to a gene: 8. The CDR3: CASSHKTSGSSTGELFF. In DNA, the CDR3 is TGCGCCAGCAGCCATAAGACTAGCGGGAGCAGCACCGGGGAGCTGTTTTTT.

The genes are TRBV2 and TRBJ1-5, with 7 bases matching TRBD1. Germline V gene lookup returns CDR1 SNHLY and CDR2 FYNNEI. Trimming cost V 0 bases and J 5 bases; bases outside gene matches: 4. The CDR3 loop spans 15 amino acids. CDR3 bases: TGTGCCAGCAGTGAAGCGAGGGGGCTGCATCAGCCCCAGCATTTT. Translating gives CASSEARGLHQPQHF.

The V and J genes are TRBV20-1 and TRBJ1-1; D is unresolved. The V gene's germline CDR1 is DFQATT and CDR2 SNEGSKA (reference sequence). Trimming left V 3 bases short and J 14 bases short, with 13 bases between. This CDR3 is built from 10 residues. For the CDR3, the DNA is TGCAGTGCTAGTCTCGGGAGAGCCTTCTTT. Protein product: CSASLGRAFF.

This clonotype was detected only once. DNA for the CDR3: TGCAGCGTTGCCCTGGGGGGCTACACCTTC. It is translated as CSVALGGYTF. The chain carries TRBV29-1 and TRBJ1-2, with D hard to call. The germline V gene has CDR1 SQVTM and CDR2 ANQGSEA. CDR3 length equals 10 residues. V gave up 4 bases and J gave up 8 bases, with 8 bases separating them.

The table lists this clonotype with many counts. The chain has TRBV7-9 and TRBJ1-6; unclear D gene. Germline V gives CDR1 SEHNR, CDR2 FQNEAQ (reference sequence). Trimming took off 3 bases at V and 5 bases at J, with 11 bases between the two ends. The CDR3 extends over 15 amino acids. Here the CDR3 reads CASSFKGGNNSPLHF. The DNA of the CDR3 is TGTGCCAGCAGCTTTAAGGGCGGAAATAATTCACCCCTCCACTTT. The complete variable domain, with remaining parts taken from reference TRBV7-9 and TRBJ1-6, reads DTGVSQNPRHKITKRGQNVTFRCDPISEHNRLYWYRQTLGQGPEFLTYFQNEAQLEKSRLLSDRFSAERPKGSFSTLEIQRTEQGDSAMYLCASSFKGGNNSPLHFGNGTRLTVT.

Regarding this clonotype: Given a much more abundant clone one base away, this may be a read error. The chain uses TRBV5-1 and TRBJ1-1; D is unclear. Looked up from germline, CDR1 is SGHRS and CDR2 is YFSETQ. The CDR3 covers 14 residues. CDR3 amino acids: CAGSLAHVNTEAFF. CDR3 nucleotide sequence: TGCGCCGGCAGCTTGGCACACGTTAACACTGAAGCTTTCTTT.

CDR3 nucleotide sequence: TGTGCCAGCAGCTTATCCAGCAGGTCAGCTGAAGCTTTCTTT. Amino acid sequence: CASSLSSRSAEAFF. V gene TRBV7-9 combines with J gene TRBJ1-1, with unresolved D. The germline gives CDR1 SEHNR, CDR2 FQNEAQ (reference sequence). This CDR3 comprises 14 residues. V gave up 2 bases and J gave up 6 bases, with 13 bases separating them.

This clonotype was seen a handful of times. The chain combines TRBV27 with TRBJ2-5; possibly TRBD1 or TRBD2 for D (6 bases each). Trimming took off 2 bases at V and 6 bases at J, with 10 bases between the two ends. CDR1 and CDR2 from the germline V gene are MNHEY and SMNVEV (reference sequence). The CDR3 sequence is 13 residues long. CDR3 protein: CASSLEGGKTQYF. CDR3 DNA: TGTGCCAGCAGTTTAGAGGGGGGCAAGACCCAGTACTTC.

The chain recombines TRBV25-1 with TRBJ2-5; D remains unclear. The CDR3 spans 14 residues. The V end was cut by 5 bases, the J end by 5 bases, with 15 bases between. CDR1 MGHDK and CDR2 SYGVNS come from the germline V gene. The CDR3 protein is CASSPTIEEETQYF. CDR3 nucleotides: TGTGCCAGCAGTCCTACCATAGAGGAGGAGACCCAGTACTTC.

The chain joins TRBV9 to TRBJ2-5, with TRBD1 identical over 9 bases. Per the germline V gene, CDR1 is SGDLS and CDR2 is YYNGEE. The CDR3 runs to 16 residues. The trim removed 3 bases at V and 5 bases at J, leaving 11 bases unmatched. The CDR3 DNA sequence: TGTGCCAGCAGCGAACCCTCGGGACAGGGTTGGGAGACCCAGTACTTC. Amino acids: CASSEPSGQGWETQYF.

The chain is built from TRBV20-1 and TRBJ1-1, with D hard to call. This CDR3 comprises 14 residues. Trimming shortened V by 2 bases and J by 0 bases, and 10 bases separated the two germline ends. CDR1 is DFQATT, CDR2 SNEGSKA, per germline (reference sequence). This CDR3 reads CSARTPDLNTEAFF. CDR3 in DNA: TGCAGTGCTAGAACCCCGGACCTGAACACTGAAGCTTTCTTT.

This clonotype was counted a few times. V and J are TRBV7-3 and TRBJ2-7; TRBD2 aligns across 10 bases. The CDR3 has 16 residues. After removal of 6 bases from V and 1 base from J, the junction contained 9 bases not matched to a gene. Per the germline V gene, CDR1 is SGHTA and CDR2 is FQGTGA. The CDR3 here is CASREALAGLSYEQYF. CDR3 nucleotides: TGTGCCAGCAGAGAAGCACTAGCGGGGCTTTCCTACGAGCAGTACTTC.

This clonotype came up a few times. CDR3 protein: CASSYSPRDRPRTQYF. The DNA of the CDR3 is TGTGCCAGCAGTTACTCCCCGCGGGACAGACCACGGACCCAGTACTTC. The chain uses TRBV6-6 and TRBJ2-5; TRBD1 might be the D (7 bases). Deletions cut 0 bases from V and 7 bases from J, with 18 bases between. The germline gives CDR1 MNHNY, CDR2 SVGAGI (reference sequence). CDR3 size: 16 residues.

The rearrangement links TRBV9 to TRBJ1-5; 7 nucleotides agree with TRBD1. Germline loops: CDR1 SGDLS, CDR2 YYNGEE. The V and J ends lost 3 bases and 6 bases, in that order; junction bases with no gene match: 6. This CDR3 is 14 amino acids long. CDR3 sequence reads: CASSEGGWGQPQHF. The CDR3 nucleotides are TGTGCCAGCAGCGAAGGGGGCTGGGGTCAGCCCCAGCATTTT.

The chain recombines TRBV27 with TRBJ1-6; the D gene is possibly TRBD1 (5 bases). Germline-derived CDR1 and CDR2 are MNHEY and SMNVEV (reference sequence). This CDR3 has 13 residues. Between the trimmed V and J ends, which lost 6 bases and 7 bases, there was a span of 10 bases. The CDR3 bases are TGTGCCAGCAGAGCGCAGGGAAATTCACCCCTCCACTTT. It codes for CASRAQGNSPLHF.

CDR3 region: CASSSYGQNAYEQYF. The CDR3 DNA is TGTGCCAGCAGCTCCTACGGACAGAACGCCTACGAGCAGTACTTC. The chain links TRBV13 to TRBJ2-7; a possible D gene is TRBD1 (6 bases). The CDR3 length is 15 residues. V lost 4 bases to trimming and J lost 2 bases, with 15 bases between them. CDR1 is PRHDT and CDR2 is FYEKMQ in the germline V gene (reference sequence).

This clonotype was counted many times. The chain combines TRBV7-9 with TRBJ1-1; 7 positions agree with TRBD1. CDR3 length equals 15 residues. V lost 5 bases, J lost 6 bases, and 12 bases stayed unmatched. Germline V gene sequence: CDR1 SEHNR, CDR2 FQNEAQ (reference sequence). The CDR3 DNA reads as TGTGCCAGCAGCCCAGCAACACAGGGGCTCGCTGAAGCTTTCTTT. It translates to CASSPATQGLAEAFF.

In DNA, the CDR3 is TGCAGCGCCGGGGGGGTCGAGCAGTACTTC. Amino acid sequence: CSAGGVEQYF. The chain is built from TRBV29-1 and TRBJ2-7, with 8 bases aligning to TRBD2. J lost 6 bases, V lost 7 bases, and 2 bases had no gene match. This CDR3 spans 10 amino acids. Germline V lookup: CDR1 SQVTM, CDR2 ANQGSEA.

The chain combines TRBV12-3 or TRBV12-4 with TRBJ2-7, with no clear D. V was pared by 4 bases and J by 4 bases, with 14 bases between. CDR3 size: 14 residues. CDR3 sequence reads: CASSSGISQYEQYF. In DNA, the CDR3 is TGTGCCAGCAGTTCAGGAATTTCCCAGTACGAGCAGTACTTC.

This chain uses TRBV25-1 with TRBJ2-7; 16 bases fit TRBD2. The V and J ends lost 4 bases and 7 bases, in that order; junction bases with no gene match: 4. Germline loops: CDR1 MGHDK, CDR2 SYGVNS. The CDR3 is made up of 15 amino acids. In DNA, the CDR3 is TGTGCCAGCAGTGCTGGGACTAGCGGGGGGGCTGAGCAGTACTTC. It yields the protein CASSAGTSGGAEQYF.

This clonotype has a count of ten or more. The CDR3 coding sequence is TGTGCCAGCGGATTCTCTCCCTGGACTAGCGGGCAAGAGACCCAGTACTTC. The encoded protein is CASGFSPWTSGQETQYF. The V call is TRBV25-1, the J call TRBJ2-5, with TRBD2 matching 11 bases. CDR1 and CDR2 from the germline V gene are MGHDK and SYGVNS. The CDR3 runs 17 residues. With 8 bases clipped from V and 2 bases from J, the junction kept 13 bases outside the gene matches.